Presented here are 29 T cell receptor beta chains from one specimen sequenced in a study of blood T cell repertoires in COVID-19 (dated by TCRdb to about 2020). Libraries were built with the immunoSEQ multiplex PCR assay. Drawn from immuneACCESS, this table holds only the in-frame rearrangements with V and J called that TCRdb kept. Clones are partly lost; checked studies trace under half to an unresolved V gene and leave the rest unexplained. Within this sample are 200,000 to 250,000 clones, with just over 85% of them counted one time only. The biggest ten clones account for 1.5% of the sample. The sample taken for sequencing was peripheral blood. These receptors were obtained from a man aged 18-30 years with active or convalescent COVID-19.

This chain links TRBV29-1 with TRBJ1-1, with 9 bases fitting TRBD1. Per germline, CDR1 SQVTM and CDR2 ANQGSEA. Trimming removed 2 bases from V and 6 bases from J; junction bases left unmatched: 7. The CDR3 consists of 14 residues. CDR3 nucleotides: TGCAGCGTTGAACCCTTGGGACAGGGCCCTGAAGCTTTCTTT. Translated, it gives CSVEPLGQGPEAFF.

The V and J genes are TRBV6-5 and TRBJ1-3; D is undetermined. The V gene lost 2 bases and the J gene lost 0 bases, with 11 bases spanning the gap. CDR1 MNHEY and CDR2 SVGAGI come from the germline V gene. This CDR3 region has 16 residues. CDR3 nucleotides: TGTGCCAGCAGTTACAGGGAGCCAATCTCTGGAAACACCATATATTTT. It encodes CASSYREPISGNTIYF.

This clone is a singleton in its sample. The CDR3 reads CATSDAGTSGRASGELFF. Here the CDR3 DNA reads TGTGCCACCAGTGATGCCGGGACTAGCGGGAGGGCATCCGGGGAGCTGTTTTTT. The chain uses TRBV24-1 and TRBJ2-2, with 16 bases lining up with TRBD2. The CDR3 has 18 amino acids. J lost 6 bases, V lost 3 bases, and 6 bases had no gene match. CDR1 is KGHDR and CDR2 is SFDVKD in the germline V gene.

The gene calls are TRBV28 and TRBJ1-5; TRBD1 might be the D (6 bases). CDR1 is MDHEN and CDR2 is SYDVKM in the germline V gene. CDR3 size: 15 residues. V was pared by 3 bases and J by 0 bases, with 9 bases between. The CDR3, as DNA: TGTGCCAGCAGTTTCCTACAGGGTAGCAATCAGCCCCAGCATTTT. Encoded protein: CASSFLQGSNQPQHF.

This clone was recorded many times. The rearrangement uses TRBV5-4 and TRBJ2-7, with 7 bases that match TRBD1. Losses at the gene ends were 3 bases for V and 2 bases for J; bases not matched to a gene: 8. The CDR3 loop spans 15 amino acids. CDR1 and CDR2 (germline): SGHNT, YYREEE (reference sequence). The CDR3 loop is CASSSETGPTYEQYF. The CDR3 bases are TGTGCCAGCAGCTCGGAGACAGGGCCAACCTACGAGCAGTACTTC.

CDR3 nucleotide sequence: TGTGCCAGCAGCTTATCTGACAGCTACTATGGCTACACCTTC. This gives the protein CASSLSDSYYGYTF. This chain connects TRBV7-8 to TRBJ1-2, with TRBD1 as a possible D gene (5 bases). The CDR3 is made up of 14 amino acids. The V and J ends lost 2 bases and 3 bases respectively, with 10 bases between them. Looked up from germline, CDR1 is SGHVS and CDR2 is FQNEAQ.

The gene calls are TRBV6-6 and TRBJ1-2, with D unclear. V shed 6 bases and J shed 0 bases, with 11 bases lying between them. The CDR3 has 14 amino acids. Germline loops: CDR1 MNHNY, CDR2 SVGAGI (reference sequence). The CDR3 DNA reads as TGTGCCAGCAGGCCCACTGGAGCTAACTATGGCTACACCTTC. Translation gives CASRPTGANYGYTF.

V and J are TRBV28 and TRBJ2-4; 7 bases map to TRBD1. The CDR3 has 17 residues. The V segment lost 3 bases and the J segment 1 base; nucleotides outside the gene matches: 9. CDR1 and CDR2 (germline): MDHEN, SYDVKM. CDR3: CASSLYTKDRAKNIQYF. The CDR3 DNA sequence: TGTGCCAGCAGTTTGTATACAAAGGACAGGGCCAAAAACATTCAGTACTTC.

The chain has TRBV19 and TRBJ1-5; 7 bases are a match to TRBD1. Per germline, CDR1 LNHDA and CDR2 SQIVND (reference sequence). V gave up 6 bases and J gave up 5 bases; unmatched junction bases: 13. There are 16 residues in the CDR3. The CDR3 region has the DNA TGTGCCAGTAGGACAGGTCTGGGACAGCTCCATCAGCCCCAGCATTTT. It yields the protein CASRTGLGQLHQPQHF.

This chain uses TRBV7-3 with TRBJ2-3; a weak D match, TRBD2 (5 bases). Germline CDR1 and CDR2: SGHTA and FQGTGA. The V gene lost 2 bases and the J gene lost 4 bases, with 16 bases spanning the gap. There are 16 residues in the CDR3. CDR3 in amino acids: CASSLRSGSRADTQYF. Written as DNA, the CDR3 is TGTGCCAGCAGCTTACGCTCGGGGTCAAGAGCAGATACGCAGTATTTT.

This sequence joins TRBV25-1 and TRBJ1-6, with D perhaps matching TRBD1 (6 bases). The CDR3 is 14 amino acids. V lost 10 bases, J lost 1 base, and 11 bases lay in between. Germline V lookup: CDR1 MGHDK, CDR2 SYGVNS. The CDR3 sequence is CATAGASYNSPLHF. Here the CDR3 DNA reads TGTGCCACCGCAGGGGCATCCTATAATTCACCCCTCCACTTT.

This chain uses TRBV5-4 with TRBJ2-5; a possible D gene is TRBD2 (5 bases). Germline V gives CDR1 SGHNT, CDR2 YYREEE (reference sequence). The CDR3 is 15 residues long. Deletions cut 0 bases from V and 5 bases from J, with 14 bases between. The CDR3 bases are TGTGCCAGCAGCTTGGTCGGCAGGAGGCAGGAGACCCAGTACTTC. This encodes CASSLVGRRQETQYF.

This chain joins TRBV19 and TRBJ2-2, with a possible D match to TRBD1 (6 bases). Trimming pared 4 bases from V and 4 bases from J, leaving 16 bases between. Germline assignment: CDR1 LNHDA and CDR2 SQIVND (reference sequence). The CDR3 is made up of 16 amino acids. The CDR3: CASSSFSSRGTGELFF. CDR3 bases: TGTGCCAGTAGTAGCTTCTCCTCCAGGGGCACCGGGGAGCTGTTTTTT.

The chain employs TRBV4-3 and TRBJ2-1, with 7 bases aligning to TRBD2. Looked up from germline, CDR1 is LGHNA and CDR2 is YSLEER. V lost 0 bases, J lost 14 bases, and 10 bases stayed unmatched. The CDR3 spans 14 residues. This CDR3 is CASSQEGKDGRKFF. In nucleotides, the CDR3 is TGCGCCAGCAGCCAAGAGGGGAAGGACGGGAGGAAGTTCTTC.

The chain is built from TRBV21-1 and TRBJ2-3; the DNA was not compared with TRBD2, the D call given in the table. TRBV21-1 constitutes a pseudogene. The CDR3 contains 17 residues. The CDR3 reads CASSKHRLADSTDTQYF. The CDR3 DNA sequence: TGTGCCAGCAGCAAACATAGACTAGCGGACTCCACAGATACGCAGTATTTT.

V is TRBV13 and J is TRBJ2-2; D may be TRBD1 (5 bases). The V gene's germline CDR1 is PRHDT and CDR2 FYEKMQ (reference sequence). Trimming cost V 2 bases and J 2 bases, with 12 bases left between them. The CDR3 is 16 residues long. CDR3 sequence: CASSLSPGLNTGELFF. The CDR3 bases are TGTGCCAGCAGCTTATCCCCAGGGTTAAACACCGGGGAGCTGTTTTTT.

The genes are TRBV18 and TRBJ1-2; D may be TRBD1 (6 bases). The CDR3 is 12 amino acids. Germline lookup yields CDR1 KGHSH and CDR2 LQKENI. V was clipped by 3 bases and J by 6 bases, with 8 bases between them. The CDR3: CASSPAGDGYTF. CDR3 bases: TGTGCCAGCTCACCCGCAGGGGATGGCTACACCTTC.

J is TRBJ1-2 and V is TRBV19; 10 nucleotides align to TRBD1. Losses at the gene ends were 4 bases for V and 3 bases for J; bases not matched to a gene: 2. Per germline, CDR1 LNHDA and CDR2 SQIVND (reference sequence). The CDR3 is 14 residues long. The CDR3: CASSTDRGHYGYTF. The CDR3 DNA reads TGTGCCAGTAGTACCGACAGGGGGCACTATGGCTACACCTTC.

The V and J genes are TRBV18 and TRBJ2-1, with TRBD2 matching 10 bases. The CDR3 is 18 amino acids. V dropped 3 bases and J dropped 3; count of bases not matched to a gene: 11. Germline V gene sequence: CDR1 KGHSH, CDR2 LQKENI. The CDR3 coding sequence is TGTGCCAGCTCACCCCCGTTTGAGACTAGCGGGCGCTACAATGAGCAGTTCTTC. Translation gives CASSPPFETSGRYNEQFF.

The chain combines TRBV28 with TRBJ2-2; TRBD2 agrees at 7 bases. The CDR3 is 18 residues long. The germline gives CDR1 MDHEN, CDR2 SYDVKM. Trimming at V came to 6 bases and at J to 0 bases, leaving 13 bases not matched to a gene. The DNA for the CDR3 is TGTGCCAGCAGGCTACCACTCCTAGCGGATACGAACACCGGGGAGCTGTTTTTT. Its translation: CASRLPLLADTNTGELFF.

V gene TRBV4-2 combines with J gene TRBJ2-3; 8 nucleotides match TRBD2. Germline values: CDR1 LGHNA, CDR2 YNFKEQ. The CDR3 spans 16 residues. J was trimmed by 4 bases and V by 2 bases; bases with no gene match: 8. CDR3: CASSQRGGLDPDTQYF. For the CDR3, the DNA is TGTGCCAGCAGCCAAAGGGGGGGACTAGACCCAGATACGCAGTATTTT.

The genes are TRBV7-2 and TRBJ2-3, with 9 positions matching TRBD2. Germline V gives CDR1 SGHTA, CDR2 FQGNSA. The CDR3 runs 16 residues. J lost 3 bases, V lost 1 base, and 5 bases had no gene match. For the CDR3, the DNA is TGTGCCAGCAGCTTAGGGCCTAGCGGGAATACAGATACGCAGTATTTT. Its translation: CASSLGPSGNTDTQYF.

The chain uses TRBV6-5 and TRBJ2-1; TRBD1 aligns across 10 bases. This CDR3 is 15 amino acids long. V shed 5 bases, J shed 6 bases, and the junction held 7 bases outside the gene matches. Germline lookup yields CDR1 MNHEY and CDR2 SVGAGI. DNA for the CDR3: TGTGCCAGCAGTCAGACAGGGGGCGTGGGCAATGAGCAGTTCTTC. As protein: CASSQTGGVGNEQFF.

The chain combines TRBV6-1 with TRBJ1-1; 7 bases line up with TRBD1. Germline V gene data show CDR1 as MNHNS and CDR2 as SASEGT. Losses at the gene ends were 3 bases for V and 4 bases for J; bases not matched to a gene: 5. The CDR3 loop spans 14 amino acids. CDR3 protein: CASSETGLGTEAFF. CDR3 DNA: TGTGCCAGCAGTGAGACAGGGTTGGGCACTGAAGCTTTCTTT.

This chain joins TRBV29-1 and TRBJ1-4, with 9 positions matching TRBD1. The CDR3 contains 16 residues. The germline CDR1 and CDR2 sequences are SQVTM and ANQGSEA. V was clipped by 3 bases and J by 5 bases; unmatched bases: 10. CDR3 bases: TGCAGCGTTGAGCTTCTACAGGGGGCATCCAATGAAAAACTGTTTTTT. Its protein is CSVELLQGASNEKLFF.

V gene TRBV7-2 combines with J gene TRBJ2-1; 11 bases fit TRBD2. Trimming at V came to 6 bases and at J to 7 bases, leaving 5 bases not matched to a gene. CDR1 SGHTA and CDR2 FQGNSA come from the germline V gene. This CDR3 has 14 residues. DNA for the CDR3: TGTGCCAGCAGTAAACTAGCGGGAGTTAATGAGCAGTTCTTC. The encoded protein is CASSKLAGVNEQFF.

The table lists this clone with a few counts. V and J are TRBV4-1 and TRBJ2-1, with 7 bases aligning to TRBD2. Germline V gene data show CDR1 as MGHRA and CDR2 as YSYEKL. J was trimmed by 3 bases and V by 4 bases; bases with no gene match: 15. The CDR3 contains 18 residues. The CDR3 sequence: CASSLTSGLGEGYNEQFF. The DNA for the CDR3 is TGCGCCAGCAGCCTAACCAGCGGTTTGGGGGAGGGCTACAATGAGCAGTTCTTC.

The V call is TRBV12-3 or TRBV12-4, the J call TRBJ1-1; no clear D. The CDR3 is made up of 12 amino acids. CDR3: CASRRLNTEAFF. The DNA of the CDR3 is TGTGCTTCCCGGCGGCTGAACACTGAAGCTTTCTTT.

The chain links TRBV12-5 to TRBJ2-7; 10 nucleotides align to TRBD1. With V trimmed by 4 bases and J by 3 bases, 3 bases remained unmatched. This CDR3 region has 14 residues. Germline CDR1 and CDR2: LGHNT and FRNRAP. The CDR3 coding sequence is TGTGCTAGTGGTTCCCGGGACAGGGGCTACGAGCAGTACTTC. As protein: CASGSRDRGYEQYF.